This TCR beta chain was sequenced during a study of cytomegalovirus exposure and HLA in healthy donors. This CDR3 is built from 15 residues. Trimming stripped 3 bases from V and 0 bases from J, with 10 bases between. The germline CDR1 and CDR2 sequences are ENHRY and SYGVKD. Clones were sequenced by immunoSEQ multiplex PCR, and TCRdb holds only the in-frame ones, with some missing. The sample has more than 65,000 clones, 90% to 95% seen once. This TCR came from a man aged 18 to 29 in good health and CMV-seronegative. The V gene is TRBV10-3, the J gene TRBJ2-3; D gene uncertain. Sequencing was performed on PBMCs. The CDR3 is CAISDPATSTDTQYF. The CDR3 DNA sequence: TGTGCCATCAGTGACCCAGCGACCAGCACAGATACGCAGTATTTT.